This entry lists 3 T cell receptor beta chains sequenced from one sample in a study of T cells in Graves' hyperthyroidism and ophthalmopathy. RNA transcripts yielded amplified TCR beta CDR3 regions. In the first-round RT-PCR of the TCR CDR3, the HTBI primer set was used. TCRdb re-called the multiplex PCR reads with MiXCR, one entry per CDR3 protein. The sample lists about 710,000 distinct CDR3 sequences, about 15% occurring once. Material: blood. The origin of the receptors is a young man with Graves' hyperthyroidism.

The genes are TRBV29-1 and TRBJ1-1; D uncertain. Germline V CDR1 and CDR2: SQVTM, ANQGSEA. The CDR3 has 11 amino acids. V gave up 4 bases and J gave up 0 bases, with 3 bases separating them. The CDR3 protein is CSVGVNTEAFF. CDR3 DNA: TGCAGCGTTGGAGTGAACACTGAAGCTTTCTTT.

V usage is TRBV5-1 and J usage is TRBJ2-6; tentative D call: TRBD1 (6 bases). This CDR3 is built from 16 residues. The ends were cut back, 4 bases at V and 8 bases at J, with 19 bases in the middle. Germline V gene lookup returns CDR1 SGHRS and CDR2 YFSETQ. CDR3 in amino acids: CASSIRQVQGTNVLTF. For the CDR3, the DNA is TGCGCCAGCAGCATTAGACAGGTACAAGGTACCAACGTCCTGACTTTC.

This clonotype was recorded many times. The chain joins TRBV6-6 to TRBJ1-2; no definite D call. Trimming shortened V by 0 bases and J by 7 bases, and 18 bases separated the two germline ends. This CDR3 has 16 amino acids. Looked up from germline, CDR1 is MNHNY and CDR2 is SVGAGI (reference sequence). The CDR3 sequence is CASSYSGARESGGYTF. The DNA of the CDR3 is TGTGCCAGCAGTTACTCGGGCGCCCGGGAAAGTGGTGGCTACACCTTC.